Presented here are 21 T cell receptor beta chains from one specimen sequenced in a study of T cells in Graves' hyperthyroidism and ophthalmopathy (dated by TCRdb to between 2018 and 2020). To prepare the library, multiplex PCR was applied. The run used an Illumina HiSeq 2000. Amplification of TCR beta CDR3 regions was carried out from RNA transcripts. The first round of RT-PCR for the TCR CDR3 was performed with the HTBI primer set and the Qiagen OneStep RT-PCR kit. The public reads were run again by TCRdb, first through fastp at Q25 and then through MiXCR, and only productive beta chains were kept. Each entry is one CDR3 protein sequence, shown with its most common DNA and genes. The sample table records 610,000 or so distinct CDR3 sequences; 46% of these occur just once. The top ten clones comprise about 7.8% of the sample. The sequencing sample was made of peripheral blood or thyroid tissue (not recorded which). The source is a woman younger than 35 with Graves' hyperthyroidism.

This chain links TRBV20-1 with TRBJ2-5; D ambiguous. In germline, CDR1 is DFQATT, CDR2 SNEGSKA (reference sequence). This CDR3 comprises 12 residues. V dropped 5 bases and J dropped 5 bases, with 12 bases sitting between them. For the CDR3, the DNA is TGCAGTGCTGGGATCGGGCGGGAGACCCAGTACTTC. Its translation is CSAGIGRETQYF.

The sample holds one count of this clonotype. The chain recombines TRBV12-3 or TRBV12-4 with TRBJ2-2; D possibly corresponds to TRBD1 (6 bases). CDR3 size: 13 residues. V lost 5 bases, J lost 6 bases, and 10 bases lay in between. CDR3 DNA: TGTGCCAGCAGTCGGACAGCCCCCGGGGAGCTGTTTTTT. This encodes CASSRTAPGELFF.

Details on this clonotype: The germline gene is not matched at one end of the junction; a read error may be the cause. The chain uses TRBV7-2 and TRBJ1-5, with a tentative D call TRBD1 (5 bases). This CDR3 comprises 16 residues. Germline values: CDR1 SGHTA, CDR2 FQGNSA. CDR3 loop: CASSQVIGRGNQPQHF. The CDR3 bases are TGCGCCAGCAGCCAAGTGATTGGCAGGGGCAATCAGCCCCAGCATTTT.

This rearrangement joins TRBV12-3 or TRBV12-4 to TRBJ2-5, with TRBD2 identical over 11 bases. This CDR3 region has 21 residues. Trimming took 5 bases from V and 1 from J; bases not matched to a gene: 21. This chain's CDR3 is CASSRRSILAGVVRPQETQYF. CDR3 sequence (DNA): TGTGCCAGCAGTCGTCGCTCCATACTAGCGGGAGTGGTTCGGCCCCAAGAGACCCAGTACTTC.

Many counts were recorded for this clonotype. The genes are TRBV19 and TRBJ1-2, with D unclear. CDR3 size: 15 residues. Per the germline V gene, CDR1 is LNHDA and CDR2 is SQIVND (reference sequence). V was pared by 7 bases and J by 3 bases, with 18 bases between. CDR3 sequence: CASTIRRIEDYGYTF. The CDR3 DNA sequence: TGTGCCAGTACCATCAGGCGGATAGAGGACTATGGCTACACCTTC.

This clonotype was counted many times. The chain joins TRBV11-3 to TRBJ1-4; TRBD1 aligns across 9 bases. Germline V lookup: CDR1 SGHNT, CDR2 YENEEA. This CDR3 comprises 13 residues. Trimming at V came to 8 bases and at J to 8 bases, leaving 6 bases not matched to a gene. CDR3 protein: CASSVGTGEKLFF. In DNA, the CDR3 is TGTGCCAGCTCAGTAGGGACAGGGGAAAAACTGTTTTTT.

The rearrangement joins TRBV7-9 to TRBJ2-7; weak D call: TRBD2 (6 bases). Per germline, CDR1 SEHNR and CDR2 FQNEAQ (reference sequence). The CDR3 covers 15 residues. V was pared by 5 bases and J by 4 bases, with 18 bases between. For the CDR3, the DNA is TGTGCCAGCAGCCCACCGGCGGGATCAGGTTACGAGCAGTACTTC. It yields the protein CASSPPAGSGYEQYF.

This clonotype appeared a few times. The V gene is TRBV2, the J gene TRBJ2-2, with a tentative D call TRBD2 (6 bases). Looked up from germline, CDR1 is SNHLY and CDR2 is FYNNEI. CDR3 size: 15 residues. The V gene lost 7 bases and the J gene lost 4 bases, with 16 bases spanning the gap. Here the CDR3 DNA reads TGTGCCAGCAACCCCGGGCTAGCGCTCACCGGGGAGCTGTTTTTT. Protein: CASNPGLALTGELFF.

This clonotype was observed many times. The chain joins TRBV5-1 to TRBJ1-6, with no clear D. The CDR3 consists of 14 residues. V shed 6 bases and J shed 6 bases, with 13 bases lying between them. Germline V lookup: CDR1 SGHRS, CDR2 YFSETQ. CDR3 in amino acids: CASTTLEGNSPLHF. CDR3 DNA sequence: TGCGCCAGCACCACCCTGGAGGGTAATTCACCCCTCCACTTT.

The CDR3 is CASSRDGTIQYF. The CDR3 nucleotides are TGCGCCAGCAGCCGGGACGGTACTATTCAGTACTTC. The V gene is TRBV4-1, the J gene TRBJ2-4; perhaps D is TRBD1 or TRBD2 (5 bases each). Trimming shortened V by 4 bases and J by 10 bases, and 11 bases separated the two germline ends. This CDR3 is built from 12 residues. CDR1 is MGHRA and CDR2 is YSYEKL in the germline V gene.

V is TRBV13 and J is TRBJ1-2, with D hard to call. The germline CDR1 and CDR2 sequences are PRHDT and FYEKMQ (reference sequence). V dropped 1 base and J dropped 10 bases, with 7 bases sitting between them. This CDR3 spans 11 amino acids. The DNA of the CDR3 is TGTGCCAGCAGCTTAGACAGAGCCTACACCTTC. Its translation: CASSLDRAYTF.

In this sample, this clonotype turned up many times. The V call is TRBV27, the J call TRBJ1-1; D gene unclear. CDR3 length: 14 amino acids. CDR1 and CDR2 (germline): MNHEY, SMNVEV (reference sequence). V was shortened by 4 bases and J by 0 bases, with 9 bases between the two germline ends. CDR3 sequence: CASSYTTVNTEAFF. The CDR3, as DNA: TGTGCCAGCAGTTACACGACGGTGAACACTGAAGCTTTCTTT.

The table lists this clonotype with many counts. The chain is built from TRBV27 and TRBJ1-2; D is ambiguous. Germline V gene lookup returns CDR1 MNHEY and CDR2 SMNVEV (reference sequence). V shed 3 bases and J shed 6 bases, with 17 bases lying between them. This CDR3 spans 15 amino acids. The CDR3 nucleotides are TGTGCCAGCAGTTTGGCTATAGGAGGAGCGCATGGCTACACCTTC. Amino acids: CASSLAIGGAHGYTF.

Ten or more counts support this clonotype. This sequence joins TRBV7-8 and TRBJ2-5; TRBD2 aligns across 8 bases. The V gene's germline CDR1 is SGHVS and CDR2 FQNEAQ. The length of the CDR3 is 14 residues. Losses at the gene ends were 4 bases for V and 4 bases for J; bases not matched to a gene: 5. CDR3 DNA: TGTGCCAGCAGCTATAGCGGGATAGGAGAGACCCAGTACTTC. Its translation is CASSYSGIGETQYF.

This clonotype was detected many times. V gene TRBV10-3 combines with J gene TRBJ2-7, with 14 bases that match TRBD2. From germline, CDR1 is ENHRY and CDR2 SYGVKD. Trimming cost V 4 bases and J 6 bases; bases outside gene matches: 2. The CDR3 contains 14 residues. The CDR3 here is CAISGTSGRIEQYF. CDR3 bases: TGTGCCATCAGTGGGACTAGCGGGAGGATCGAGCAGTACTTC.

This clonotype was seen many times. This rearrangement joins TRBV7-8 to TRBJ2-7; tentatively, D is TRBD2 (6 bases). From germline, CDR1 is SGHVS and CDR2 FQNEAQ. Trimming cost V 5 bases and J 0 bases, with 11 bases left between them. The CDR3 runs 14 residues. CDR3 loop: CASSALTSSYEQYF. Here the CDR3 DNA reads TGTGCCAGCAGCGCCTTGACTAGCTCCTACGAGCAGTACTTC.

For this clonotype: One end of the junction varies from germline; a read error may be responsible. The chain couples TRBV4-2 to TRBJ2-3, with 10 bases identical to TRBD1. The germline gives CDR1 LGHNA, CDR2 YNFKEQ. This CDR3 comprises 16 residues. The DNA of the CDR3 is TGTGCCAGCAGCTCGGCGGGACAGGGGCCAGCAGATACGCAGTACTTT. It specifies CASSSAGQGPADTQYF.

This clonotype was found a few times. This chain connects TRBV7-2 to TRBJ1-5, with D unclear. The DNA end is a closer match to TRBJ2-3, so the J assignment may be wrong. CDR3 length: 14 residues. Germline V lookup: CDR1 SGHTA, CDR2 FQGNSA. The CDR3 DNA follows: TGTGCCAGCAGCTTAGCTTTAGCAACAGATACGCAGTATTTT. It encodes CASSLALATDTQYF.

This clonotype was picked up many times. CDR3 sequence reads: CASSDRPNTEAFF. Written as DNA, the CDR3 is TGTGCCAGCAGCGACCGTCCCAACACTGAAGCTTTCTTT. The chain joins TRBV5-6 to TRBJ1-1; no reliable D call. Trimming took 4 bases from V and 2 from J, leaving 9 bases between them. This CDR3 comprises 13 residues. The V gene's germline CDR1 is SGHDT and CDR2 YYEEEE.

The CDR3 DNA reads as TGTGCCAGCAGCTCCGCCGCAGACAGGGGAGAGACCCAGTACTTC. Its translation: CASSSAADRGETQYF. The J gene is TRBJ2-5, the V gene TRBV7-9; 8 nucleotides line up with TRBD1. The CDR3 length is 15 residues. J gave up 4 bases and V 4 bases, and 8 bases lay outside the gene matches. Per germline, CDR1 SEHNR and CDR2 FQNEAQ (reference sequence).

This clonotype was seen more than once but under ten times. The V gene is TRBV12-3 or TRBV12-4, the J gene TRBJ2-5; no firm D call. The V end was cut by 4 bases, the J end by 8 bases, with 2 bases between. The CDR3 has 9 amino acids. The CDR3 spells CASSSTQYF. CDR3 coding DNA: TGTGCCAGCAGTTCCACCCAGTACTTC.